This T cell receptor (beta chain) was sequenced in a study of memory CD4+ T cells and cytomegalovirus serostatus. Study context: Of the healthy Belgian adults, 9 were CMV seropositive and 20 to 30 seronegative. Study-level findings and limits: A US-trained random forest predicted CMV serostatus with median AUC around 0.9. Of 150 to 200 reported CMV TCRbeta sequences, about 70 were found in memory CD4+ repertoires.

About this clone: Its antigen is unidentified.

Produced via immunoSEQ multiplex PCR; TCRdb's table is partial and in-frame only. The table shows approximately 92,000 clones, with roughly 80% occurring only once. The CDR3 has 15 residues. V lost 0 bases to trimming and J lost 0 bases, with 8 bases between them. Germline CDR1 is MNHEY and CDR2 is SVGAGI. Single viable CD3+CD4+CD8-CD45RO+ cells were sorted as the memory CD4+ T cells. The chain combines TRBV6-5 with TRBJ1-1; no clear D. The sample comprised memory CD4+ T cells from blood. The sequence was obtained from an adult in good health and CMV-seropositive. The CDR3 sequence: CASSYSTEVNTEAFF. The DNA of the CDR3 is TGTGCCAGCAGTTACTCGACGGAAGTGAACACTGAAGCTTTCTTT.